What follows are 6 T cell receptor beta chains derived from one specimen sequenced in a study of T cell clonotyping in hematopoietic cell transplantation (dated by TCRdb to 2020 to 2023). The library was built by means of the immunoSEQ multiplex PCR assay. TCRdb mirrors the immuneACCESS table, restricted to in-frame sequences. Some clones are absent from its copies; in checked studies, under half trace to an unresolved V gene, and the reason for the others is unknown. The sample contains 65,000 to 75,000 clones, 90% to 95% of them found a single time. Roughly 1.5% of the sample is in the top ten clones. The sample consisted of peripheral blood mononuclear cells. Receptors originate from a man over 45 in good health. Some clones in this sample may be carry-over from other donors' samples.

This chain uses TRBV6-5 with TRBJ2-3; the D is unclear. In germline, CDR1 is MNHEY, CDR2 SVGAGI. V was trimmed by 6 bases and J by 2 bases, leaving 6 bases between them. The CDR3 consists of 12 residues. Here the CDR3 DNA reads TGTGCCAGCAGACAAACCACAGATACGCAGTATTTT. Its translation: CASRQTTDTQYF.

The rearrangement joins TRBV9 to TRBJ1-2, with a tentative D call TRBD1 (5 bases). V was pared by 0 bases and J by 2 bases, with 11 bases between. The CDR3 sequence is 15 residues long. Germline V gene data show CDR1 as SGDLS and CDR2 as YYNGEE. The DNA for the CDR3 is TGTGCCAGCAGCGTAGGCTGGGGGTCAAACTATGGCTACACCTTC. It translates to CASSVGWGSNYGYTF.

CDR3: CAWSVDLDTQYF. In DNA, the CDR3 is TGTGCCTGGAGTGTAGACCTAGATACGCAGTATTTT. This chain uses TRBV30 with TRBJ2-3; no reliable D call. Trimming took off 0 bases at V and 5 bases at J, with 6 bases between the two ends. The CDR3 runs to 12 residues. The germline CDR1 and CDR2 sequences are GTSNPN and SVGIG (reference sequence).

The gene calls are TRBV7-8 and TRBJ2-3; the match to TRBD2 covers 8 bases. V lost 5 bases and J lost 0; bases outside the gene matches: 7. This CDR3 is 16 amino acids long. The germline CDR1 and CDR2 sequences are SGHVS and FQNEAQ. CDR3 in DNA: TGTGCCAGCAGCCCCCGAATAGCGGGGAGCACAGATACGCAGTATTTT. Protein: CASSPRIAGSTDTQYF.

This chain uses TRBV11-2 with TRBJ1-3; D ambiguous. The germline V gene encodes CDR1 SGHAT and CDR2 FQNNGV. V was pared by 2 bases and J by 0 bases, with 8 bases between. This CDR3 spans 15 amino acids. CDR3 in amino acids: CASSLSGSSGNTIYF. The CDR3 bases are TGTGCCAGCAGCTTATCGGGGAGCTCTGGAAACACCATATATTTT.

This clone was seen a single time. Here the CDR3 reads CASSSSGTFRHTEAFF. The DNA for the CDR3 is TGTGCCAGCAGCTCCTCCGGGACATTCCGTCACACTGAAGCTTTCTTT. V and J are TRBV7-2 and TRBJ1-1; D might be TRBD1 (6 bases). Per the germline V gene, CDR1 is SGHTA and CDR2 is FQGNSA. Trimming pared 4 bases from V and 3 bases from J, leaving 18 bases between. This CDR3 comprises 16 residues.